This T cell receptor (beta chain) was identified during a study of cytomegalovirus exposure and HLA in healthy donors. Study-level findings and limits: Per published reports, the classifier diagnosed cytomegalovirus status with high specificity and sensitivity. The study put under 200 TCR beta chains on its list as cytomegalovirus-associated. Later, an analysis found that TCR clusters from the first cohort tended to co-occur in the roughly 110 validation repertoires.

Germline trimming cut 1 base from V and 5 bases from J; bases unmatched to any gene: 2. Looked up from germline, CDR1 is SGHAT and CDR2 is FQNNGV. This CDR3 spans 14 amino acids. Method: immunoSEQ multiplex PCR; TCRdb's copy keeps in-frame clones and lacks some. The sample records about 140,000 clones, roughly nine tenths being singletons. On this clone: No antigen is known for it.

The sequenced material came from PBMCs. V gene TRBV11-2 combines with J gene TRBJ2-5; 9 nucleotides align to TRBD2. The clonotype comes from a man younger than 35 in good health and CMV-seronegative. CDR3 sequence reads: CASSLASGAETQYF. For the CDR3, the DNA is TGTGCCAGCAGCTTAGCTAGCGGGGCGGAGACCCAGTACTTC.